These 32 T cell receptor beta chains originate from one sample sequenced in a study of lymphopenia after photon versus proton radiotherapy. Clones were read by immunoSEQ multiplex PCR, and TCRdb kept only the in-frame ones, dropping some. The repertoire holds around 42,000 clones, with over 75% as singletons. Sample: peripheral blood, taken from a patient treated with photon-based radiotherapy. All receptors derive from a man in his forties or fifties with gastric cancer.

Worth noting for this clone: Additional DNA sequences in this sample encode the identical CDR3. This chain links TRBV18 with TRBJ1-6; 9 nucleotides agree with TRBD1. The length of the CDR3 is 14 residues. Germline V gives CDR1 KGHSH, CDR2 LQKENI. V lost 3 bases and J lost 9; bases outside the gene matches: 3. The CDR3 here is CASSPGQGSSPLHF. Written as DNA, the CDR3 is TGTGCCAGCTCACCGGGACAGGGCAGTTCACCCCTCCACTTT.

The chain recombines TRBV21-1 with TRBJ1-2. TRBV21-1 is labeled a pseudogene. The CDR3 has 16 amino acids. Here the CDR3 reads CASSKGNRDGNYGYTF. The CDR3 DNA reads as TGTGCCAGCAGCAAAGGAAACCGGGACGGTAACTATGGCTACACCTTC.

CDR3 nucleotide sequence: TGCGCCAGCAGTGGACGCAGGGGGCAGTCGGTCTATGGCTACACCTTC. As protein: CASSGRRGQSVYGYTF. The rearrangement uses TRBV10-1 and TRBJ1-2; 8 positions agree with TRBD1. The CDR3 loop spans 16 amino acids. In germline, CDR1 is WNHNN, CDR2 SYGVQD (reference sequence). V dropped 4 bases and J dropped 4; count of bases not matched to a gene: 11.

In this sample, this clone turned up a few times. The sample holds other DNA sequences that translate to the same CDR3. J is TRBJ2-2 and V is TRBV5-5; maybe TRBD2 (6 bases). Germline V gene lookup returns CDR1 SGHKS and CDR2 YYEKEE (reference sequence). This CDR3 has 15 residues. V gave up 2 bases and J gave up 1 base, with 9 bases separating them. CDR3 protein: CASSLGRGNTGELFF. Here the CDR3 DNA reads TGTGCCAGCAGCTTAGGGCGGGGGAACACCGGGGAGCTGTTTTTT.

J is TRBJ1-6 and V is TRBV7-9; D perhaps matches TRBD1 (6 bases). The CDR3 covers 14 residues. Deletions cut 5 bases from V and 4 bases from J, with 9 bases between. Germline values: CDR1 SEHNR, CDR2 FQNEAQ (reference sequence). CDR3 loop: CASSDGQYNSPLHF. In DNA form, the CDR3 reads TGTGCCAGCAGCGACGGACAGTATAATTCACCCCTCCACTTT.

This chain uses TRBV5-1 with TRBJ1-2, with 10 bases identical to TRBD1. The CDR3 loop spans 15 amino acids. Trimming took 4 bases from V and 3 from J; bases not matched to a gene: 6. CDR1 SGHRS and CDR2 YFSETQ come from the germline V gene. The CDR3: CASSGDRGLDYGYTF. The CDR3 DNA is TGCGCCAGCAGCGGTGACAGGGGGCTGGACTATGGCTACACCTTC. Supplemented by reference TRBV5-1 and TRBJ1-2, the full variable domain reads KAGVTQTPRYLIKTRGQQVTLSCSPISGHRSVSWYQQTPGQGLQFLFEYFSETQRNKGNFPGRFSGRQFSNSRSEMNVSTLELGDSALYLCASSGDRGLDYGYTFGSGTRLTVV.

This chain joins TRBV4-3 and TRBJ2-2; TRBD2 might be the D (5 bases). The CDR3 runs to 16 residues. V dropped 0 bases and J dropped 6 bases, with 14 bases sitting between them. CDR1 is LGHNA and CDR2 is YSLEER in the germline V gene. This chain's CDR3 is CASSQDSGFRSGELFF. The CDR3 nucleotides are TGCGCCAGCAGCCAAGATTCGGGGTTCCGTTCCGGGGAGCTGTTTTTT.

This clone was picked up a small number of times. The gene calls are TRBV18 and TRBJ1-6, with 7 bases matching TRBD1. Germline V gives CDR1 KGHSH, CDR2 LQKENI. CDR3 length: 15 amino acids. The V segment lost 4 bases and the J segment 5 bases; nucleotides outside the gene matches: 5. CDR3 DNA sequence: TGTGCCAGCTCACGGGACAGCCTGAATAATTCACCCCTCCACTTT. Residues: CASSRDSLNNSPLHF.

Here the CDR3 DNA reads TGTGCCAGCAGGGCAGGGTACTCTGGAAACACCATATATTTT. The encoded protein is CASRAGYSGNTIYF. The rearrangement links TRBV25-1 to TRBJ1-3; possibly TRBD1 for D (5 bases). Deletions cut 6 bases from V and 0 bases from J, with 9 bases between. Per the germline V gene, CDR1 is MGHDK and CDR2 is SYGVNS. The length of the CDR3 is 14 residues.

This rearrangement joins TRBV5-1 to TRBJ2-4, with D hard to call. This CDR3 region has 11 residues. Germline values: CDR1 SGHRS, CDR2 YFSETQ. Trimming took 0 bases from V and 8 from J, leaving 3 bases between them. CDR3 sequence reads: CASSLGDIQYF. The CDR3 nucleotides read TGCGCCAGCAGCTTGGGTGACATTCAGTACTTC.

The CDR3, as DNA: TGTGCCAGCAGCTTGGATTCGGGGGGTGTTGTTTACGAGCAGTACTTC. This gives the protein CASSLDSGGVVYEQYF. J is TRBJ2-7 and V is TRBV5-4, with TRBD2 matching over 7 bases. Per the germline V gene, CDR1 is SGHNT and CDR2 is YYREEE (reference sequence). Losses at the gene ends were 0 bases for V and 4 bases for J; bases not matched to a gene: 10. The length of the CDR3 is 16 residues. The full variable domain, in which reference TRBV5-4 and TRBJ2-7 provide the parts outside the CDR3, is ETGVTQSPTHLIKTRGQQVTLRCSSQSGHNTVSWYQQALGQGPQFIFQYYREEENGRGNFPPRFSGLQFPNYSSELNVNALELDDSALYLCASSLDSGGVVYEQYFGPGTRLTVT.

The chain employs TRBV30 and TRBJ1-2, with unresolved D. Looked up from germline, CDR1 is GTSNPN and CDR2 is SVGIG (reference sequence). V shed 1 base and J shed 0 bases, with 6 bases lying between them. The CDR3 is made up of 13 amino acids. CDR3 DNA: TGTGCCTGGAGTGGGCCCCCTAACTATGGCTACACCTTC. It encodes CAWSGPPNYGYTF.

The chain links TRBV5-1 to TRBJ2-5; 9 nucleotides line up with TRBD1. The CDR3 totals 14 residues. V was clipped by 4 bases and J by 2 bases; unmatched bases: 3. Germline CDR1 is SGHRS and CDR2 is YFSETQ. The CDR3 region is CASSVGQGQETQYF. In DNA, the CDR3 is TGCGCCAGCAGCGTGGGACAGGGACAAGAGACCCAGTACTTC.

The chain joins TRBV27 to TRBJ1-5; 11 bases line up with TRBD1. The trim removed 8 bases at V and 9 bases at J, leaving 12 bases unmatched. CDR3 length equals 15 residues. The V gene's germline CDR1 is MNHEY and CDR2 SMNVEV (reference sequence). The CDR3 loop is CASGRTGGRRLPQHF. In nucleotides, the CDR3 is TGTGCCAGCGGTAGGACAGGGGGCCGCCGGCTGCCCCAGCATTTT.

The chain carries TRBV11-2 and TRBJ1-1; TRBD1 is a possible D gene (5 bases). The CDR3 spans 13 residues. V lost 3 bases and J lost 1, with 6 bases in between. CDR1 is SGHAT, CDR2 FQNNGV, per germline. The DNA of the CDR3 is TGTGCCAGCAGCTTCGACAGGAACACTGAAGCTTTCTTT. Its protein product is CASSFDRNTEAFF.

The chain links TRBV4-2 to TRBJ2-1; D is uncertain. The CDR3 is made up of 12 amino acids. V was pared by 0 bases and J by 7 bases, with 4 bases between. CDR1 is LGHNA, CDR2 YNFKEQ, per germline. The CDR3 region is CASSQDTNEQFF. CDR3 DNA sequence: TGTGCCAGCAGCCAAGACACGAATGAGCAGTTCTTC.

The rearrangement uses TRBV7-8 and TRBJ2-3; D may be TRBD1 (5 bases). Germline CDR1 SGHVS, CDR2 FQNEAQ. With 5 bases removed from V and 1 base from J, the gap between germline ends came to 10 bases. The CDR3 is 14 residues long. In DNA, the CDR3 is TGTGCCAGCAGCCCTATAGGGGGCACAGATACGCAGTATTTT. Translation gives CASSPIGGTDTQYF.

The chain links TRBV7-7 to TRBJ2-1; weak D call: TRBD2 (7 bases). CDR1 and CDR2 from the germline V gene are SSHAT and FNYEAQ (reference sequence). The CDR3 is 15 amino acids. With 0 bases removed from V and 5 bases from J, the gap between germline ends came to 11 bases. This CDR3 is CASSLAGGLHNEQFF. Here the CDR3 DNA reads TGTGCCAGCAGCTTAGCGGGGGGGCTCCACAATGAGCAGTTCTTC.

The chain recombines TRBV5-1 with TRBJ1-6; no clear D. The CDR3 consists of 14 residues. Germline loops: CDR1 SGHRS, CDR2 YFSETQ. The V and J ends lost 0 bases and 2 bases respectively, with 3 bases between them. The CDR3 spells CASSLGTYNSPLHF. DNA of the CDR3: TGCGCCAGCAGCTTGGGGACCTATAATTCACCCCTCCACTTT.

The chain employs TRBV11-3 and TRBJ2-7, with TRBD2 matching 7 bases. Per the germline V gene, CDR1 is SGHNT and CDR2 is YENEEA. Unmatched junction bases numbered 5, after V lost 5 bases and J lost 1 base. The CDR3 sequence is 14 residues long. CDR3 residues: CASSPGRTSYEQYF. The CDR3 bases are TGTGCCAGCAGCCCCGGGAGGACGTCCTACGAGCAGTACTTC.

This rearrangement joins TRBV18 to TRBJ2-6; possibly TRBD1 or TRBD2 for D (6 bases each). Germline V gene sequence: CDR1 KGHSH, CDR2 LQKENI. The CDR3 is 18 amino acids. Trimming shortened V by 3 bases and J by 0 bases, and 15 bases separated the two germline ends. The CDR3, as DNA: TGTGCCAGCTCACCGGCGGGACATTCCCTCTCTGGGGCCAACGTCCTGACTTTC. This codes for CASSPAGHSLSGANVLTF.

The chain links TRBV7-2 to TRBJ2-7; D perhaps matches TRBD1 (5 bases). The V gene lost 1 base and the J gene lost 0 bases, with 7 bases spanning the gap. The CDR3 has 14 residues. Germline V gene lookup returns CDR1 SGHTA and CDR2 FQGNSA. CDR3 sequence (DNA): TGTGCCAGCAGCTTAGGCAGGGTCTCCTACGAGCAGTACTTC. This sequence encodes CASSLGRVSYEQYF. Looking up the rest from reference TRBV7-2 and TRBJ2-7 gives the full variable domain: GAGVSQSPSNKVTEKGKDVELRCDPISGHTALYWYRQSLGQGLEFLIYFQGNSAPDKSGLPSDRFSAERTGGSVSTLTIQRTQQEDSAVYLCASSLGRVSYEQYFGPGTRLTVT.

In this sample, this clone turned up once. The CDR3 reads CATSRPREGTGELFF. In nucleotides, the CDR3 is TGTGCCACCAGCAGGCCCCGGGAGGGGACCGGGGAGCTGTTTTTT. The V and J genes are TRBV15 and TRBJ2-2; the match to TRBD2 covers 8 bases. The V gene end was trimmed by 3 bases and the J gene end by 5 bases; junction bases not matched to a gene: 5. The CDR3 has 15 amino acids. Germline values: CDR1 LNHNV, CDR2 YYDKDF (reference sequence).

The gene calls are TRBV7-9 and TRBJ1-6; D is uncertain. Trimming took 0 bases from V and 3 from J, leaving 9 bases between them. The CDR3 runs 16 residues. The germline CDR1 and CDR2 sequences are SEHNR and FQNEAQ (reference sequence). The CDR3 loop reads CASSLALSFYNSPLHF. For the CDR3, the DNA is TGTGCCAGCAGCTTAGCGCTATCGTTCTATAATTCACCCCTCCACTTT.

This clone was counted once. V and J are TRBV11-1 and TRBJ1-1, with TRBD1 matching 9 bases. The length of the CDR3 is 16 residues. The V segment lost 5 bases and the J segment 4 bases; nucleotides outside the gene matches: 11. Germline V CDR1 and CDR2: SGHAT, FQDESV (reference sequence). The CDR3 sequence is CASSEWGQGRGTEAFF. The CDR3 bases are TGTGCCAGCAGCGAATGGGGACAGGGAAGAGGCACTGAAGCTTTCTTT.

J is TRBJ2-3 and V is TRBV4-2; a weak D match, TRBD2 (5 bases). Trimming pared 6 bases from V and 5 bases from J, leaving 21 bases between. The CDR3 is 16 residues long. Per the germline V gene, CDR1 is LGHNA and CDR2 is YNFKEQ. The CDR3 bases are TGTGCCAGCAGACCGTCTAGCTACAACTTTGGAGATACGCAGTATTTT. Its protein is CASRPSSYNFGDTQYF.

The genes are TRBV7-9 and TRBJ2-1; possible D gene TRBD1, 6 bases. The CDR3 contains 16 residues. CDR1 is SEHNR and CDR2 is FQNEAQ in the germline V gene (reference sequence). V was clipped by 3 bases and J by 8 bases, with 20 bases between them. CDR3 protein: CASSFYTGTPEDEQFF. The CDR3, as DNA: TGTGCCAGCAGCTTTTACACCGGGACACCTGAGGATGAGCAGTTCTTC.

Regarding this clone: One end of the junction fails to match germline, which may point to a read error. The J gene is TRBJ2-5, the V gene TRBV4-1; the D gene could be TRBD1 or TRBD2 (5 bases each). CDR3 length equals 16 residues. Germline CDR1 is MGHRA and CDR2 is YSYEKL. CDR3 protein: CASSKEGPTGRETQYF. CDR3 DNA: TGCGCCAGCAGCAAAGAGGGACCGACGGGGCGAGAGACCCAGTACTTC.

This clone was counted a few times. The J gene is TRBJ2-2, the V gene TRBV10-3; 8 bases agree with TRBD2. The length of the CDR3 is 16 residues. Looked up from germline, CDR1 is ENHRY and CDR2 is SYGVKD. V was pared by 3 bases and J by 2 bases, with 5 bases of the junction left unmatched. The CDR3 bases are TGTGCCATCAGTGATATGAGCGGGGGAAACACCGGGGAGCTGTTTTTT. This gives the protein CAISDMSGGNTGELFF.

CDR3 coding DNA: TGTGCCAGTAGTATCTTTGACGGCCGTAGCGGCAAAAACATTCAGTACTTC. Translating gives CASSIFDGRSGKNIQYF. The chain uses TRBV19 and TRBJ2-4, with D perhaps matching TRBD2 (6 bases). The CDR3 contains 17 residues. In germline, CDR1 is LNHDA, CDR2 SQIVND (reference sequence). The V gene lost 3 bases and the J gene lost 3 bases, with 18 bases spanning the gap.

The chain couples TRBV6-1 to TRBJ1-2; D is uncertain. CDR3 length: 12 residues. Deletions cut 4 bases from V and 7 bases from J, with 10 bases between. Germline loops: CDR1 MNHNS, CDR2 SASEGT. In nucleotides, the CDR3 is TGTGCCAGCAGTGTCAAGAAATCTGGCTACACCTTC. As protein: CASSVKKSGYTF.

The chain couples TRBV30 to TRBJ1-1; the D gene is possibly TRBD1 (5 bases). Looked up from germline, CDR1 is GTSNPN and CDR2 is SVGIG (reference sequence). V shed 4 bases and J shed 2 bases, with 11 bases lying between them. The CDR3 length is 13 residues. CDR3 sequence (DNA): TGTGCCTGGATCCCCAGGGCAAACACTGAAGCTTTCTTT. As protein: CAWIPRANTEAFF.